What follows are 25 T cell receptor beta chains derived from one specimen sequenced in a study of blood T cell repertoires in COVID-19 (dated by TCRdb to about 2020). Library preparation used the immunoSEQ multiplex PCR assay. This immuneACCESS table, as held by TCRdb, lists in-frame sequences with V and J called but not all clones. Of the missing ones, under half trace to an unresolved V gene in checked studies; the others have no known cause. Across this sample there are under 45,000 clones, with around 80% seen only once. Approximately 31% of the sample lies in the top ten. The sample taken for sequencing was peripheral blood. Receptor source: a man older than 75 with acute or convalescent COVID-19.

The chain couples TRBV18 to TRBJ2-4, with 8 positions matching TRBD1. The length of the CDR3 is 16 residues. Germline V gives CDR1 KGHSH, CDR2 LQKENI. With 6 bases clipped from V and 1 base from J, the junction kept 8 bases outside the gene matches. DNA for the CDR3: TGTGCCAGCTCTGGACAGGGCAGGGGGGCCAAAAACATTCAGTACTTC. The encoded protein is CASSGQGRGAKNIQYF.

This clone was seen more than once but under ten times. The CDR3 DNA reads TGCGCCAGTTCGACTAGTGGCGAGGATGAGCAGTTCTTC. This encodes CASSTSGEDEQFF. The chain carries TRBV5-1 and TRBJ2-1; D might be TRBD2 (6 bases). The CDR3 spans 13 residues. V lost 8 bases and J 8 bases, leaving 17 bases between the germline ends. The V gene's germline CDR1 is SGHRS and CDR2 YFSETQ.

The chain has TRBV19 and TRBJ1-1; 8 bases fit TRBD1. The germline V gene has CDR1 LNHDA and CDR2 SQIVND (reference sequence). J lost 2 bases, V lost 6 bases, and 8 bases had no gene match. The CDR3 sequence is 15 residues long. CDR3 loop: CASSHRGQVNTEAFF. The DNA for the CDR3 is TGTGCCAGTAGCCACCGGGGACAGGTTAACACTGAAGCTTTCTTT.

As regards this clone: A read error may account for a junction end that differs from germline. J is TRBJ1-2 and V is TRBV5-1, with a weak D call TRBD1 (6 bases). Per germline, CDR1 SGHRS and CDR2 YFSETQ. The CDR3 runs 12 residues. CDR3 DNA: TGCGCCAGCGGCTTAGGGGGATCTGGCTACACCTTC. Protein sequence: CASGLGGSGYTF. Drawing the rest from reference TRBV5-1 and TRBJ1-2, the complete variable domain is KAGVTQTPRYLIKTRGQQVTLSCSPISGHRSVSWYQQTPGQGLQFLFEYFSETQRNKGNFPGRFSGRQFSNSRSEMNVSTLELGDSALYLCASGLGGSGYTFGSGTRLTVV.

This clone was seen a handful of times. CDR3 sequence (DNA): TGTGCCAGCGGTTGGACCTCCGGGGAGCCCCAGCATTTT. This encodes CASGWTSGEPQHF. The V call is TRBV2, the J call TRBJ1-5; D is unclear. Trimming cost V 8 bases and J 8 bases, with 16 bases left between them. CDR1 and CDR2 (germline): SNHLY, FYNNEI. The CDR3 runs to 13 residues. Complete variable domain (other parts from reference TRBV2 and TRBJ1-5): EPEVTQTPSHQVTQMGQEVILRCVPISNHLYFYWYRQILGQKVEFLVSFYNNEISEKSEIFDDQFSVERPDGSNFTLKIRSTKLEDSAMYFCASGWTSGEPQHFGDGTRLSIL.

The rearrangement joins TRBV12-5 to TRBJ2-2; the D gene is possibly TRBD1 (5 bases). V lost 7 bases and J 0 bases, leaving 15 bases between the germline ends. The CDR3 has 16 amino acids. Germline V gene lookup returns CDR1 LGHNT and CDR2 FRNRAP. The DNA for the CDR3 is TGTGCTAGTGTCCTAGGCGACAGTTCGAACACCGGGGAGCTGTTTTTT. Translation: CASVLGDSSNTGELFF.

The chain carries TRBV25-1 and TRBJ2-5, with D unresolved. V gave up 1 base and J gave up 5 bases, with 14 bases separating them. Germline CDR1 is MGHDK and CDR2 is SYGVNS. The CDR3 totals 15 residues. The CDR3 sequence: CASSESQVTRETQYF. The CDR3 nucleotides read TGTGCCAGCAGTGAATCCCAGGTGACCCGGGAGACCCAGTACTTC.

The chain joins TRBV7-8 to TRBJ1-2; TRBD1 matches 7 bases. Trimming cost V 5 bases and J 3 bases; bases outside gene matches: 6. Germline V gene sequence: CDR1 SGHVS, CDR2 FQNEAQ. The CDR3 spans 14 residues. CDR3 in DNA: TGTGCCAGCAGCGTACAGGGGCAGGACTATGGCTACACCTTC. It is translated as CASSVQGQDYGYTF.

The chain recombines TRBV7-2 with TRBJ2-7; 14 bases fit TRBD2. The CDR3 totals 15 residues. V trimming: 5 bases; J trimming: 5 bases; junction bases outside the gene matches: 5. Germline-derived CDR1 and CDR2 are SGHTA and FQGNSA. As DNA, the CDR3 is TGTGCCAGCAGCACCCGACTAGCGGGAGGGAACGAGCAGTACTTC. Translating it yields CASSTRLAGGNEQYF.

This rearrangement joins TRBV6-2 or TRBV6-3 to TRBJ1-5, with D hard to call. The CDR3 is 18 residues long. The V and J ends lost 0 bases and 0 bases respectively, with 15 bases between them. Germline V gene sequence: CDR1 MNHEY, CDR2 SVGEGT. This CDR3 is CASSYSAVRLNSNQPQHF. The CDR3, as DNA: TGTGCCAGCAGTTACTCGGCGGTCCGCCTTAATAGCAATCAGCCCCAGCATTTT.

The rearrangement joins TRBV4-1 to TRBJ2-6, with 8 bases fitting TRBD1. The junction had 2 bases not matched to a gene; V was cut back by 1 base and J by 0 bases. The CDR3 spans 17 residues. Germline V gene lookup returns CDR1 MGHRA and CDR2 YSYEKL. DNA for the CDR3: TGCGCCAGCAGCCAAGGGACAGGGTTCTCTGGGGCCAACGTCCTGACTTTC. Its translation is CASSQGTGFSGANVLTF.

V and J are TRBV5-4 and TRBJ2-5; TRBD2 agrees at 15 bases. V dropped 4 bases and J dropped 5; count of bases not matched to a gene: 6. CDR3 length: 16 residues. CDR1 is SGHNT, CDR2 YYREEE, per germline (reference sequence). The CDR3 spells CASSPGLAGGGETQYF. The DNA of the CDR3 is TGTGCCAGCAGCCCCGGACTAGCGGGAGGGGGGGAGACCCAGTACTTC.

The chain employs TRBV5-4 and TRBJ2-4; D is possibly TRBD1 (6 bases). Germline V lookup: CDR1 SGHNT, CDR2 YYREEE (reference sequence). Trimming stripped 2 bases from V and 3 bases from J, with 9 bases between. The CDR3 loop spans 14 amino acids. The CDR3 sequence: CASSLPGVKNIQYF. The CDR3 nucleotides read TGTGCCAGCAGCTTACCAGGGGTCAAAAACATTCAGTACTTC.

This rearrangement joins TRBV6-1 to TRBJ2-5; D unclear. Trimming took 2 bases from V and 4 from J, leaving 14 bases between them. The length of the CDR3 is 15 residues. CDR1 and CDR2 (germline): MNHNS, SASEGT. The CDR3 reads CASSERSDGRETQYF. The CDR3 DNA reads as TGTGCCAGCAGTGAAAGATCAGATGGCCGAGAGACCCAGTACTTC.

The chain couples TRBV5-4 to TRBJ2-1; D is undetermined. The V end was cut by 3 bases, the J end by 0 bases, with 13 bases between. The germline gives CDR1 SGHNT, CDR2 YYREEE (reference sequence). The CDR3 has 16 amino acids. The CDR3 DNA is TGTGCCAGCAGCTCCCAGACTGGAAGCTCCTACAATGAGCAGTTCTTC. This translates into CASSSQTGSSYNEQFF. The whole variable domain, remainder taken from reference TRBV5-4 and TRBJ2-1, is ETGVTQSPTHLIKTRGQQVTLRCSSQSGHNTVSWYQQALGQGPQFIFQYYREEENGRGNFPPRFSGLQFPNYSSELNVNALELDDSALYLCASSSQTGSSYNEQFFGPGTRLTVL.

The chain links TRBV11-1 to TRBJ1-6; D is ambiguous. This CDR3 contains 12 residues. The germline V gene has CDR1 SGHAT and CDR2 FQDESV (reference sequence). Trimming stripped 5 bases from V and 8 bases from J, with 7 bases between. The CDR3 DNA reads as TGTGCCAGCAGCAACGCGGATTCACCCCTCCACTTT. It encodes CASSNADSPLHF. The full variable domain, rest sourced from reference TRBV11-1 and TRBJ1-6, is EAEVAQSPRYKITEKSQAVAFWCDPISGHATLYWYRQILGQGPELLVQFQDESVVDDSQLPKDRFSAERLKGVDSTLKIQPAELGDSAMYLCASSNADSPLHFGNGTRLTVT.

The V call is TRBV30, the J call TRBJ1-1, with 8 bases aligning to TRBD1. Per germline, CDR1 GTSNPN and CDR2 SVGIG (reference sequence). Trimming took 4 bases from V and 2 from J; bases not matched to a gene: 9. The length of the CDR3 is 15 residues. The CDR3: CAWTGGLLFNTEAFF. The CDR3, as DNA: TGTGCCTGGACAGGGGGCCTACTCTTTAACACTGAAGCTTTCTTT.

The V gene is TRBV4-1, the J gene TRBJ1-2, with D hard to call. Germline CDR1 is MGHRA and CDR2 is YSYEKL. The V end was cut by 0 bases, the J end by 4 bases, with 9 bases between. This CDR3 has 14 amino acids. The CDR3 nucleotides are TGCGCCAGCAGCCAAGATGAAGGCGGCTATGGCTACACCTTC. Its protein product is CASSQDEGGYGYTF.

This chain joins TRBV7-2 and TRBJ1-5, with TRBD1 identical over 7 bases. This CDR3 comprises 15 residues. CDR1 and CDR2 (germline): SGHTA, FQGNSA. V gave up 4 bases and J gave up 2 bases; unmatched junction bases: 5. Written as DNA, the CDR3 is TGTGCCAGCAGCTCGGACAGGCTTGGCAATCAGCCCCAGCATTTT. Amino acids: CASSSDRLGNQPQHF.

This clone came up many times. Other nucleotide sequences in the sample specify the same CDR3. V usage is TRBV9 and J usage is TRBJ2-7, with 8 positions matching TRBD1. This CDR3 comprises 13 residues. Germline CDR1 and CDR2: SGDLS and YYNGEE. Unmatched junction bases numbered 3, after V lost 3 bases and J lost 4 bases. The CDR3 bases are TGTGCCAGCAGCGGTCAGGGGGCGTACGAGCAGTACTTC. Translation: CASSGQGAYEQYF.

V is TRBV6-5 and J is TRBJ2-7; 8 nucleotides align to TRBD1. V lost 6 bases and J lost 5; bases outside the gene matches: 3. Germline V gives CDR1 MNHEY, CDR2 SVGAGI. This CDR3 has 12 amino acids. CDR3: CASRDRVHEQYF. CDR3 sequence (DNA): TGTGCCAGCAGGGACAGGGTCCACGAGCAGTACTTC.

This chain connects TRBV19 to TRBJ2-2; TRBD1 might be the D (6 bases). The germline CDR1 and CDR2 sequences are LNHDA and SQIVND (reference sequence). V was pared by 5 bases and J by 4 bases, with 8 bases between. The CDR3 spans 13 residues. The CDR3 DNA reads TGTGCCAGTAGTTTGGGGGCCACCGGGGAGCTGTTTTTT. This codes for CASSLGATGELFF.

J is TRBJ1-1 and V is TRBV11-2; no clear D gene. Trimming pared 5 bases from V and 0 bases from J, leaving 10 bases between. Germline CDR1 SGHAT, CDR2 FQNNGV. This CDR3 is 14 amino acids long. The CDR3 reads CASSLGLLNTEAFF. Written as DNA, the CDR3 is TGTGCCAGCAGCCTTGGGCTGTTGAACACTGAAGCTTTCTTT.

J is TRBJ2-7 and V is TRBV7-2; 7 nucleotides match TRBD1. Germline V gives CDR1 SGHTA, CDR2 FQGNSA. J gave up 5 bases and V 3 bases, and 7 bases lay outside the gene matches. The CDR3 runs 14 residues. The CDR3 nucleotides read TGTGCCAGCAGCTTGACAGGGAGAAACCACGAGCAGTACTTC. Its protein product is CASSLTGRNHEQYF.

The rearrangement links TRBV19 to TRBJ1-5; maybe TRBD1 (6 bases). This CDR3 is built from 12 residues. Trimming removed 10 bases from V and 7 bases from J, with 14 bases in between. CDR1 and CDR2 (germline): LNHDA, SQIVND (reference sequence). For the CDR3, the DNA is TGTGCCACCCGACAGGACCCCCAGCCCCAGCATTTT. Its protein is CATRQDPQPQHF.